Listed below are T cell receptor beta chains from one sample, sequenced in a study of blood T cell repertoires in COVID-19. Only in-frame clones appear in the TCRdb table, and some are missing; sequencing was by immunoSEQ multiplex PCR. The sample shows about 180,000 clones, 60% to 80% of them seen only once. Input material: PBMCs or T cells enriched from blood (not recorded which). The receptors originated from a woman aged 50 to 60 who had recovered from COVID-19. CDR3s leave out the opening cysteine and the closing phenylalanine or tryptophan. Each record gives: V gene, J gene, CDR3 protein.

v_gene: TRBV7-2
j_gene: TRBJ2-1
CDR3aa: ASSLASGRANEQF

v_gene: TRBV2
j_gene: TRBJ1-1
CDR3aa: ARSQGARTEAF

v_gene: TRBV28
j_gene: TRBJ2-5
CDR3aa: ASNPSLAEQETQY

v_gene: TRBV18
j_gene: TRBJ2-5
CDR3aa: ASSPAAGGGSGETQY

v_gene: TRBV6-1
j_gene: TRBJ2-6
CDR3aa: ASSGTTTVRAGANVLT

v_gene: TRBV29-1
j_gene: TRBJ1-1
CDR3aa: SVETGAVGTEAF

v_gene: TRBV5-4
j_gene: TRBJ1-2
CDR3aa: ASNEGTGGRGALYGYT

v_gene: TRBV7-9
j_gene: TRBJ1-4
CDR3aa: ASSPGQDEKLF

v_gene: TRBV19
j_gene: TRBJ2-7
CDR3aa: ASSMWTGNGEQY

v_gene: TRBV5-1
j_gene: TRBJ1-6
CDR3aa: ASSFYPFKEGHNSPLH

v_gene: TRBV6-2/TRBV6-3
j_gene: TRBJ1-5
CDR3aa: ASSTALGGDQPQH

v_gene: TRBV5-4
j_gene: TRBJ2-5
CDR3aa: ASSKESGETQY

v_gene: TRBV27
j_gene: TRBJ1-5
CDR3aa: ASSGTGNQPQH

v_gene: TRBV5-1
j_gene: TRBJ1-2
CDR3aa: ASSLDSQAHYGYT

v_gene: TRBV28
j_gene: TRBJ1-2
CDR3aa: ASRGQGNYGYT

v_gene: TRBV7-3
j_gene: TRBJ2-1
CDR3aa: ASSRGTANNEQF

v_gene: TRBV7-2
j_gene: TRBJ1-3
CDR3aa: ASSLWAENGNTIY

v_gene: TRBV15
j_gene: TRBJ1-2
CDR3aa: ATSARESAPYGYT

v_gene: TRBV4-1
j_gene: TRBJ2-1
CDR3aa: ASSETSFTYNEQF

v_gene: TRBV9
j_gene: TRBJ1-6
CDR3aa: ASSSRPGPPLH

v_gene: TRBV9
j_gene: TRBJ2-5
CDR3aa: ASSYGTSGGLQETQY

v_gene: TRBV6-5
j_gene: TRBJ2-7
CDR3aa: ASTPGTLTYEQY

v_gene: TRBV10-1
j_gene: TRBJ2-1
CDR3aa: ASSKASGIYNEQF

v_gene: TRBV6-5
j_gene: TRBJ1-6
CDR3aa: ASRRQGHNNSPLH

v_gene: TRBV15
j_gene: TRBJ2-5
CDR3aa: ATSRDRTSGRETQY

v_gene: TRBV24-1
j_gene: TRBJ2-1
CDR3aa: ATSEAGTGWQYEQF

v_gene: TRBV28
j_gene: TRBJ1-6
CDR3aa: ASERDNVSPLH

v_gene: TRBV28
j_gene: TRBJ1-2
CDR3aa: ASSPDRGRLGYT

v_gene: TRBV28
j_gene: TRBJ1-6
CDR3aa: ASSLAPNSPLH

v_gene: TRBV5-1
j_gene: TRBJ2-2
CDR3aa: ASSLENRAYTGELF

v_gene: TRBV5-6
j_gene: TRBJ1-5
CDR3aa: ASSLGQGGNQPQH

v_gene: TRBV7-2
j_gene: TRBJ2-1
CDR3aa: ASSAPGLRVQEQF

v_gene: TRBV20-1
j_gene: TRBJ2-3
CDR3aa: SATRRGTQY

v_gene: TRBV30
j_gene: TRBJ1-3
CDR3aa: AWARRSSGNTIY

v_gene: TRBV5-5
j_gene: TRBJ1-1
CDR3aa: ASSFGQGTEAF

v_gene: TRBV2
j_gene: TRBJ1-2
CDR3aa: ASRTRQGGHGYT

v_gene: TRBV27
j_gene: TRBJ1-1
CDR3aa: ASHAGVGTGLNTEAF